These 20 T cell receptor beta chains originate from one sample sequenced in a study of CD8 T cells in Susac syndrome. RNA amounts of about 0.5 to 1 ug underwent reverse transcription with random hexamers. TCRdb reprocessed the immunoSEQ multiplex PCR reads with MiXCR, giving one entry per CDR3 protein. Of 160,000 or so distinct CDR3 sequences in the sample, 92% are singletons; the top ten hold around 0.079%. The source material was CD4+ T cells from PBMCs. These receptors all come from a human donor in good health.

The chain has TRBV12-3 or TRBV12-4 and TRBJ1-1; 11 bases agree with TRBD1. With V trimmed by 0 bases and J by 0 bases, 3 bases remained unmatched. The CDR3 consists of 17 residues. The CDR3 protein is CASSLAGTGGLNTEAFF. CDR3 DNA sequence: TGTGCCAGCAGTTTAGCGGGGACAGGGGGTTTGAACACTGAAGCTTTCTTT.

V gene TRBV5-4 combines with J gene TRBJ1-2, with 7 nucleotides matching TRBD1. J was trimmed by 5 bases and V by 2 bases; bases with no gene match: 9. Germline assignment: CDR1 SGHNT and CDR2 YYREEE (reference sequence). There are 15 residues in the CDR3. CDR3 bases: TGTGCCAGCAGCTTACCCCAAGGACAGGCTTATGGCTACACCTTC. Residues: CASSLPQGQAYGYTF.

V usage is TRBV9 and J usage is TRBJ1-6; D unclear. CDR1 and CDR2 (germline): SGDLS, YYNGEE. V was trimmed by 0 bases and J by 6 bases, leaving 7 bases between them. The CDR3 spans 14 residues. CDR3 sequence reads: CASSVEQLNSPLHF. CDR3 bases: TGTGCCAGCAGCGTAGAACAGCTTAATTCACCCCTCCACTTT.

The chain uses TRBV6-4 and TRBJ2-6; TRBD1 might be the D (5 bases). Trimming pared 8 bases from V and 0 bases from J, leaving 17 bases between. CDR1 is MRHNA and CDR2 is SNTAGT in the germline V gene. The CDR3 has 17 amino acids. This chain's CDR3 is CASSWGGRSSGANVLTF. CDR3 in DNA: TGTGCCAGCTCGTGGGGCGGCCGAAGCTCTGGGGCCAACGTCCTGACTTTC.

The chain uses TRBV20-1 and TRBJ2-7; D is perhaps TRBD1 or TRBD2 (7 bases each). This CDR3 has 14 residues. V shed 3 bases and J shed 0 bases, with 12 bases lying between them. Germline V lookup: CDR1 DFQATT, CDR2 SNEGSKA (reference sequence). The CDR3 reads CSARGGTASYEQYF. In DNA, the CDR3 is TGCAGTGCTAGGGGGGGGACAGCCTCCTACGAGCAGTACTTC.

Only one count was recorded for this clonotype. The chain joins TRBV11-2 to TRBJ2-1; 8 positions match TRBD1. V lost 5 bases and J lost 2; bases outside the gene matches: 8. The CDR3 runs 16 residues. From germline, CDR1 is SGHAT and CDR2 FQNNGV. CDR3 region: CASSERQGSPYNEQFF. CDR3 DNA sequence: TGTGCCAGCAGCGAGCGACAGGGGAGCCCCTACAATGAGCAGTTCTTC. The entire variable domain, with the rest obtained from reference TRBV11-2 and TRBJ2-1, is as follows: EAGVAQSPRYKIIEKRQSVAFWCNPISGHATLYWYQQILGQGPKLLIQFQNNGVVDDSQLPKDRFSAERLKGVDSTLKIQPAKLEDSAVYLCASSERQGSPYNEQFFGPGTRLTVL.

The V and J genes are TRBV5-4 and TRBJ2-3; D call uncertain. CDR3 length: 14 amino acids. V was shortened by 0 bases and J by 2 bases, with 7 bases between the two germline ends. CDR1 and CDR2 from the germline V gene are SGHNT and YYREEE (reference sequence). For the CDR3, the DNA is TGTGCCAGCAGCTTGGCCAGTTTCACAGATACGCAGTATTTT. This codes for CASSLASFTDTQYF. The full variable domain, rest sourced from reference TRBV5-4 and TRBJ2-3, is ETGVTQSPTHLIKTRGQQVTLRCSSQSGHNTVSWYQQALGQGPQFIFQYYREEENGRGNFPPRFSGLQFPNYSSELNVNALELDDSALYLCASSLASFTDTQYFGPGTRLTVL.

The chain has TRBV9 and TRBJ1-6; D is unresolved. This CDR3 has 14 residues. Germline V lookup: CDR1 SGDLS, CDR2 YYNGEE. Trimming left V 2 bases short and J 13 bases short, with 16 bases between. As DNA, the CDR3 is TGTGCCAGCAGCGTCGGAGCGGGTCGTTCGCCCCTCCACTTT. This gives the protein CASSVGAGRSPLHF.

The genes are TRBV23-1 and TRBJ1-5, with D unclear. TRBV23-1 is filed as an ORF, its function uncertain. Deletions cut 2 bases from V and 10 bases from J, with 21 bases between. There are 16 residues in the CDR3. CDR3 residues: CASSQIYPGPLYPQHF. CDR3 sequence (DNA): TGCGCCAGCAGTCAAATATATCCCGGGCCCCTGTATCCCCAGCATTTT.

The chain couples TRBV20-1 to TRBJ1-3; 7 nucleotides align to TRBD1. CDR3 size: 13 residues. V lost 6 bases, J lost 4 bases, and 6 bases stayed unmatched. Germline V CDR1 and CDR2: DFQATT, SNEGSKA (reference sequence). CDR3 sequence (DNA): TGCAGTGCCCCTAAGACAGGGGGAAACACCATATATTTT. It translates to CSAPKTGGNTIYF.

This clonotype was seen once. The rearrangement joins TRBV7-9 to TRBJ1-1, with D unresolved. Deletions cut 6 bases from V and 1 base from J, with 12 bases between. The CDR3 covers 14 residues. Germline CDR1 reads SEHNR; CDR2 reads FQNEAQ (reference sequence). The CDR3 is CASSLYQENTEAFF. CDR3 bases: TGTGCCAGCAGTTTATACCAGGAGAACACTGAAGCTTTCTTT.

The gene calls are TRBV7-8 and TRBJ1-1; D possibly corresponds to TRBD1 (6 bases). CDR3 size: 16 residues. V shed 5 bases and J shed 0 bases, with 16 bases lying between them. Germline CDR1 reads SGHVS; CDR2 reads FQNEAQ. The CDR3 bases are TGTGCCAGCAGCCTGCGGGACACCCTTATGAACACTGAAGCTTTCTTT. This gives the protein CASSLRDTLMNTEAFF.

This clonotype has only one observation. The chain combines TRBV20-1 with TRBJ1-1; no reliable D call. Trimming took off 1 base at V and 1 base at J, with 13 bases between the two ends. There are 15 residues in the CDR3. Germline-derived CDR1 and CDR2 are DFQATT and SNEGSKA (reference sequence). This CDR3 is CSARVLGRTNTEAFF. As DNA, the CDR3 is TGCAGTGCTAGAGTCTTAGGACGGACGAACACTGAAGCTTTCTTT.

The chain recombines TRBV29-1 with TRBJ1-1, with D unclear. The V end lost 2 bases, the J end lost 3 bases, and 7 bases lay between the germline ends. Germline V gene lookup returns CDR1 SQVTM and CDR2 ANQGSEA. This CDR3 contains 12 residues. The CDR3 here is CSVEFRDTEAFF. The DNA for the CDR3 is TGCAGCGTTGAATTTAGGGACACTGAAGCTTTCTTT.

Only a few counts were recorded for this clonotype. The chain has TRBV29-1 and TRBJ2-7, with 7 bases matching TRBD1. Per the germline V gene, CDR1 is SQVTM and CDR2 is ANQGSEA. The CDR3 runs to 12 residues. V lost 3 bases to trimming and J lost 3 bases; unmatched junction nucleotides: 2. CDR3 sequence reads: CSVDAGGYEQYF. The CDR3 nucleotides are TGCAGCGTTGATGCAGGGGGCTACGAGCAGTACTTC.

The chain links TRBV4-3 to TRBJ2-4; TRBD2 matches 13 bases. The V segment lost 0 bases and the J segment 7 bases; nucleotides outside the gene matches: 6. The CDR3 runs to 17 residues. Germline assignment: CDR1 LGHNA and CDR2 YSLEER. CDR3 protein: CASSQETSGRNRNIQYF. CDR3 nucleotide sequence: TGCGCCAGCAGCCAAGAGACTAGCGGGAGGAACAGGAACATTCAGTACTTC.

V usage is TRBV5-1 and J usage is TRBJ1-5; D call uncertain. CDR1 and CDR2 from the germline V gene are SGHRS and YFSETQ. V lost 4 bases and J lost 4, with 9 bases in between. The CDR3 has 13 residues. The CDR3 sequence is CASSADGNQPQHF. Here the CDR3 DNA reads TGCGCCAGCAGCGCTGACGGGAATCAGCCCCAGCATTTT.

The chain joins TRBV2 to TRBJ2-7; maybe TRBD2 (5 bases). There are 11 residues in the CDR3. Germline V gives CDR1 SNHLY, CDR2 FYNNEI. Trimming shortened V by 6 bases and J by 6 bases, and 9 bases separated the two germline ends. The CDR3 sequence: CASRREGEQYF. CDR3 sequence (DNA): TGTGCCAGCAGAAGAGAGGGCGAGCAGTACTTC.

The chain couples TRBV2 to TRBJ1-6; 8 bases fit TRBD1. The CDR3 runs to 14 residues. In germline, CDR1 is SNHLY, CDR2 FYNNEI. V shed 6 bases and J 9 bases; nucleotides not matched to a gene: 7. As DNA, the CDR3 is TGTGCCAGCAGCGAGACAGGGGCCTCTTCACCCCTCCACTTT. This gives the protein CASSETGASSPLHF. The entire variable domain, with the rest obtained from reference TRBV2 and TRBJ1-6, is as follows: EPEVTQTPSHQVTQMGQEVILRCVPISNHLYFYWYRQILGQKVEFLVSFYNNEISEKSEIFDDQFSVERPDGSNFTLKIRSTKLEDSAMYFCASSETGASSPLHFGNGTRLTVT.

The J gene is TRBJ2-1, the V gene TRBV19; the D is unclear. The CDR3 loop spans 9 amino acids. CDR1 is LNHDA, CDR2 SQIVND, per germline (reference sequence). The ends were cut back, 8 bases at V and 10 bases at J, with 6 bases in the middle. The CDR3 loop is CASPVEQFF. CDR3 bases: TGTGCCAGTCCCGTCGAGCAGTTCTTC.